Shown below are 24 T cell receptor beta chains from a single sample sequenced in a study of type 1 and type 2 diabetes patients (TCRdb year 2016). TCRdb shows the sequencer as Illumina MiSeq. Genomic DNA from sorted T cell subsets served as template for TCRbeta CDR3 amplification. The TCRbeta CDR3 region was amplified by multiplex PCR with 30 forward and 13 reverse primers. TCRdb reprocessed the public reads (quality trimming at Q25 with fastp, clone calling with MiXCR) and kept in-frame beta chains. Every CDR3 protein is listed once, alongside the most common genes and DNA of its rows. The sample profile shows 250,000 or so distinct CDR3 sequences; roughly 50% of them were found once. The top ten clonotypes cover roughly an eighth of the sample. Sequences were obtained from peripheral blood mononuclear cells (PBMCs). These receptor sequences come from a man younger than 35 with type 2 diabetes.

The rearrangement joins TRBV27 to TRBJ2-7; tentatively, D is TRBD1 or TRBD2 (5 bases each). This CDR3 is 15 amino acids long. V was pared by 5 bases and J by 0 bases, with 14 bases between. The germline CDR1 and CDR2 sequences are MNHEY and SMNVEV (reference sequence). CDR3 protein: CASSVPKGSSYEQYF. The CDR3 DNA is TGTGCCAGCAGTGTACCTAAGGGGAGCTCCTACGAGCAGTACTTC.

The chain recombines TRBV14 with TRBJ2-1; D possibly corresponds to TRBD1 (6 bases). V was shortened by 6 bases and J by 6 bases, with 18 bases between the two germline ends. This CDR3 is built from 15 residues. Germline V gives CDR1 SGHDN, CDR2 FVKESK. CDR3 bases: TGTGCCAGCAGTACTCAGGGGATGTGGGCCAATGAGCAGTTCTTC. Its translation is CASSTQGMWANEQFF. Full variable domain (outside the CDR3, taken from reference TRBV14 and TRBJ2-1): EAGVTQFPSHSVIEKGQTVTLRCDPISGHDNLYWYRRVMGKEIKFLLHFVKESKQDESGMPNNRFLAERTGGTYSTLKVQPAELEDSGVYFCASSTQGMWANEQFFGPGTRLTVL.

This clonotype was recorded a few times. The rearrangement uses TRBV19 and TRBJ1-1; D not certain. V lost 3 bases and J lost 2, with 13 bases in between. Germline V gene lookup returns CDR1 LNHDA and CDR2 SQIVND (reference sequence). This CDR3 is 15 amino acids long. The DNA of the CDR3 is TGTGCCAGTAGTATCTATGCAGACCTAAACACTGAAGCTTTCTTT. Translating gives CASSIYADLNTEAFF.

This clonotype came up once. This chain uses TRBV29-1 with TRBJ2-1; 10 nucleotides line up with TRBD1. The CDR3 has 15 residues. CDR1 is SQVTM and CDR2 is ANQGSEA in the germline V gene. V shed 3 bases and J 8 bases; nucleotides not matched to a gene: 10. CDR3 in DNA: TGCAGCGTTGACGGCCTCGGGGGACAGGGGCATGAGCAGTTCTTC. This encodes CSVDGLGGQGHEQFF.

This chain links TRBV20-1 with TRBJ1-6; D gene unclear. This CDR3 has 12 residues. Trimming took 6 bases from V and 10 from J, leaving 13 bases between them. CDR1 is DFQATT and CDR2 is SNEGSKA in the germline V gene (reference sequence). The CDR3 is CSAGGNESPLHF. Here the CDR3 DNA reads TGCAGTGCCGGAGGGAACGAGTCACCCCTCCACTTT.

J is TRBJ1-5 and V is TRBV12-3 or TRBV12-4; 8 nucleotides align to TRBD1. The CDR3 contains 16 residues. The V segment lost 4 bases and the J segment 0 bases; nucleotides outside the gene matches: 5. The CDR3 region is CASSSGQAYSNQPQHF. As DNA, the CDR3 is TGTGCCAGCAGTTCGGGACAGGCGTATAGCAATCAGCCCCAGCATTTT.

Here the CDR3 reads CASSWSSGRNSNQPQHF. The CDR3 bases are TGTGCCAGCAGTTGGTCCTCCGGACGGAATAGCAATCAGCCCCAGCATTTT. The V call is TRBV7-8, the J call TRBJ1-5; D call uncertain. Germline V CDR1 and CDR2: SGHVS, FQNEAQ. The ends were cut back, 6 bases at V and 0 bases at J, with 18 bases in the middle. This CDR3 spans 17 amino acids.

This sequence joins TRBV28 and TRBJ2-1; D call uncertain. V was trimmed by 11 bases and J by 5 bases, leaving 19 bases between them. Looked up from germline, CDR1 is MDHEN and CDR2 is SYDVKM. The CDR3 has 14 residues. Here the CDR3 DNA reads TGTGCCTCACGTTTAAGGGTAGAGAACAATGAGCAGTTCTTC. Amino acids: CASRLRVENNEQFF. Using reference TRBV28 and TRBJ2-1 for the parts outside the CDR3, the full variable domain is DVKVTQSSRYLVKRTGEKVFLECVQDMDHENMFWYRQDPGLGLRLIYFSYDVKMKEKGDIPEGYSVSREKKERFSLILESASTNQTSMYLCASRLRVENNEQFFGPGTRLTVL.

This clonotype occurred a few times. The chain links TRBV7-6 to TRBJ2-1; D unresolved. V lost 4 bases to trimming and J lost 2 bases, with 9 bases between them. The CDR3 length is 14 residues. The germline V gene has CDR1 SGHVS and CDR2 FNYEAQ. CDR3 in amino acids: CASSSNLPYNEQFF. DNA of the CDR3: TGTGCCAGCAGCTCGAACTTACCCTACAATGAGCAGTTCTTC.

This sequence joins TRBV14 and TRBJ2-2, with D unclear. Germline V gene data show CDR1 as SGHDN and CDR2 as FVKESK. This CDR3 comprises 15 residues. Trimming left V 0 bases short and J 1 base short, with 6 bases between. CDR3 sequence reads: CASSQDTLNTGELFF. DNA for the CDR3: TGTGCCAGCAGCCAAGATACGCTGAACACCGGGGAGCTGTTTTTT.

This clonotype has more than one count but fewer than ten. The CDR3 coding sequence is TGCAGTGTGAGGCAGCCGAACACTGAAGCTTTCTTT. This codes for CSVRQPNTEAFF. This chain uses TRBV20-1 with TRBJ1-1, with D hard to call. Germline values: CDR1 DFQATT, CDR2 SNEGSKA (reference sequence). V lost 7 bases and J 1 base, leaving 10 bases between the germline ends. This CDR3 comprises 12 residues.

The count of this clonotype is one. This chain connects TRBV5-4 to TRBJ1-1; D not resolved. The germline CDR1 and CDR2 sequences are SGHNT and YYREEE (reference sequence). Trimming cost V 1 base and J 1 base, with 8 bases left between them. This CDR3 region has 14 residues. CDR3 nucleotides: TGTGCCAGCAGCTTGTCCGGGAAGAACACTGAAGCTTTCTTT. Its translation is CASSLSGKNTEAFF.

This clonotype was counted only a few times. The CDR3 loop is CASRSGFPDTQYF. DNA of the CDR3: TGTGCCAGCAGGTCTGGGTTTCCAGATACGCAGTATTTT. This sequence joins TRBV28 and TRBJ2-3; no clear D gene. V lost 6 bases to trimming and J lost 4 bases, with 11 bases between them. The germline V gene has CDR1 MDHEN and CDR2 SYDVKM. This CDR3 has 13 residues.

The rearrangement joins TRBV19 to TRBJ1-1; possibly TRBD1 for D (6 bases). Trimming took off 7 bases at V and 2 bases at J, with 14 bases between the two ends. Germline CDR1 reads LNHDA; CDR2 reads SQIVND (reference sequence). The CDR3 consists of 14 residues. CDR3 DNA: TGTGCCAGTAAGGGGGGCACCGAAAACACTGAAGCTTTCTTT. It codes for CASKGGTENTEAFF.

The CDR3 sequence: CASSLEMTTSGADEQYF. The DNA of the CDR3 is TGTGCCAGCAGCTTAGAAATGACGACTAGCGGGGCTGACGAGCAGTACTTC. The rearrangement uses TRBV7-2 and TRBJ2-7; TRBD2 matches 11 bases. This CDR3 spans 17 amino acids. CDR1 is SGHTA and CDR2 is FQGNSA in the germline V gene. Trimming removed 1 base from V and 5 bases from J; junction bases left unmatched: 10.

The chain has TRBV27 and TRBJ2-7; weak D call: TRBD1 (6 bases). Trimming stripped 5 bases from V and 3 bases from J, with 11 bases between. CDR3 length equals 13 residues. The germline gives CDR1 MNHEY, CDR2 SMNVEV (reference sequence). The CDR3 is CASSPDSLYEQYF. The CDR3 region has the DNA TGTGCCAGCAGTCCGGACAGCCTCTACGAGCAGTACTTC.

This clonotype was seen a single time. The rearrangement links TRBV5-1 to TRBJ1-6; D call uncertain. Germline-derived CDR1 and CDR2 are SGHRS and YFSETQ. V lost 0 bases and J lost 6, with 10 bases in between. There are 15 residues in the CDR3. The CDR3 DNA reads TGCGCCAGCAGCTTGGCGCAGGCCGGTAATTCACCCCTCCACTTT. This encodes CASSLAQAGNSPLHF.

The J gene is TRBJ1-5, the V gene TRBV10-3; D is undetermined. CDR3 length: 16 amino acids. Germline CDR1 and CDR2: ENHRY and SYGVKD. V dropped 0 bases and J dropped 0 bases, with 9 bases sitting between them. The CDR3 sequence: CAISESKAASNQPQHF. The CDR3 DNA reads TGTGCCATCAGTGAGTCGAAGGCCGCTAGCAATCAGCCCCAGCATTTT.

This clonotype was counted a few times. The chain joins TRBV24-1 to TRBJ2-2; 7 bases line up with TRBD1. This CDR3 contains 14 residues. With V trimmed by 8 bases and J by 5 bases, 7 bases remained unmatched. CDR1 is KGHDR, CDR2 SFDVKD, per germline. The CDR3 loop reads CATTPRDSTGELFF. CDR3 DNA sequence: TGTGCCACCACTCCCCGGGACAGTACCGGGGAGCTGTTTTTT.

The chain uses TRBV6-5 and TRBJ1-1; 10 bases align to TRBD1. Losses at the gene ends were 6 bases for V and 1 base for J; bases not matched to a gene: 14. The length of the CDR3 is 18 residues. Looked up from germline, CDR1 is MNHEY and CDR2 is SVGAGI. The CDR3 DNA follows: TGTGCCAGCAGCCCACGTCCGGGGACAGGGGCCGGGAACACTGAAGCTTTCTTT. Translated, it gives CASSPRPGTGAGNTEAFF.

CDR3 protein: CASSYSGRGKETQYF. CDR3 DNA: TGTGCCAGCAGTTACTCGGGTAGGGGAAAAGAGACCCAGTACTTC. The V and J genes are TRBV6-1 and TRBJ2-5, with a tentative D call TRBD1 (5 bases). The CDR3 has 15 residues. Trimming took off 5 bases at V and 3 bases at J, with 16 bases between the two ends. CDR1 MNHNS and CDR2 SASEGT come from the germline V gene.

The chain carries TRBV20-1 and TRBJ1-1; perhaps TRBD1 as D (6 bases). V lost 1 base and J 0 bases, leaving 9 bases between the germline ends. Germline assignment: CDR1 DFQATT and CDR2 SNEGSKA (reference sequence). The CDR3 sequence is 14 residues long. The CDR3 DNA is TGCAGTGCTAGAGTACAGGGACTGAACACTGAAGCTTTCTTT. Translation gives CSARVQGLNTEAFF.

The V call is TRBV5-1, the J call TRBJ2-3, with TRBD2 identical over 9 bases. V lost 0 bases, J lost 0 bases, and 8 bases stayed unmatched. The CDR3 has 18 residues. Germline lookup yields CDR1 SGHRS and CDR2 YFSETQ. This CDR3 reads CASSLVGAGGPSTDTQYF. The CDR3, as DNA: TGCGCCAGCAGCTTGGTAGGTGCGGGAGGGCCGAGCACAGATACGCAGTATTTT.

The chain joins TRBV7-2 to TRBJ2-3; D ambiguous. The CDR3 is 13 amino acids. The germline V gene has CDR1 SGHTA and CDR2 FQGNSA. V lost 2 bases and J lost 3, with 6 bases in between. The CDR3 here is CASSLRRTDTQYF. CDR3 coding DNA: TGTGCCAGCAGCTTAAGAAGGACAGATACGCAGTATTTT.